A selection of T cell receptor beta chains follows, all from one sample in a study of Graves' ophthalmopathy and Graves' hyperthyroidism. TCRdb called the multiplex PCR reads again in MiXCR, with one record for every CDR3 protein. The table shows approximately 410,000 distinct CDR3 sequences, with approximately 15% occurring only once. Material for sequencing was peripheral blood. The receptor set was obtained from a woman under 30 with stable Graves' hyperthyroidism. Both conserved end residues are part of each CDR3. D genes are given only for firm matches. Clone size is given for some rows only: seen once, a few or many times, or a class if the clone is expanded.

V gene,clone size,CDR3 length,J gene,D gene,CDR3 protein,CDR3 DNA
TRBV5-6,few,14,TRBJ1-5,TRBD1,CASSRTGINQPQHF,TGTGCCAGCAGCCGGACAGGGATCAATCAGCCCCAGCATTTT
TRBV7-3,many,15,TRBJ1-1,NA,CASSLSGHLNTEAFF,TGTGCCAGCAGCTTAAGCGGACACCTGAACACTGAAGCTTTCTTT
TRBV11-2,many,18,TRBJ2-2,NA,CASSLEARGAANTGELFF,TGTGCCAGCAGCTTAGAAGCACGGGGGGCTGCGAACACCGGGGAGCTGTTTTTT
TRBV6-5,many,16,TRBJ2-2,NA,CASSYVGAPNTGELFF,TGTGCCAGCAGTTACGTGGGGGCGCCAAACACCGGGGAGCTGTTTTTT
TRBV7-2,NA,15,TRBJ1-5,NA,CASSLEEPRNQPQHF,TGTGCCAGCAGCTTAGAAGAACCACGCAATCAGCCCCAGCATTTT
TRBV12-3/TRBV12-4,many,14,TRBJ1-1,NA,CASSRHERLSEAFF,TGTGCCAGCAGTCGACACGAAAGATTATCTGAAGCTTTCTTT
TRBV7-2,NA,11,TRBJ2-7,NA,CASGHSYEQYF,TGTGCCAGCGGCCACTCCTACGAGCAGTACTTC
TRBV6-1,many,16,TRBJ1-3,NA,CASTALTGYSGNTIYF,TGTGCCAGCACCGCACTTACAGGCTACTCTGGAAACACCATATATTTT
TRBV12-5,NA,12,TRBJ2-7,NA,CASGRDSYEQYF,TGTGCTAGTGGTCGGGACTCCTACGAGCAGTACTTC
TRBV20-1,many,15,TRBJ1-6,NA,CSAAQVASLNSPLHF,TGCAGTGCTGCGCAAGTGGCATCTCTCAATTCACCCCTCCACTTT
TRBV13,NA,15,TRBJ2-7,NA,CASSLGVVLSYDQYF,TGTGCCAGCAGCTTAGGCGTAGTCCTCTCCTACGATCAGTACTTC
TRBV28,NA,16,TRBJ2-7,TRBD2,CASSLHLAGGTYEQYF,TGTGCCAGCAGTTTGCATCTAGCGGGAGGGACTTACGAGCAGTACTTC
TRBV6-1,many,13,TRBJ1-5,NA,CASSTGYYQPQHF,TGTGCCAGCAGCACAGGTTACTATCAGCCCCAGCATTTT
TRBV19,many,15,TRBJ1-2,TRBD1,CASSPRGQVFYGYTF,TGTGCCAGTAGTCCAAGGGGACAGGTTTTCTATGGCTACACCTTC
TRBV11-3,many,14,TRBJ1-1,TRBD1,CASSFGDRGTEAFF,TGTGCCAGCAGCTTTGGGGACAGAGGCACTGAAGCTTTCTTT
TRBV6-1,many,13,TRBJ1-2,NA,CASTPGYGRSYTF,TGTGCCAGCACTCCAGGATATGGCCGATCGTACACCTTC
TRBV6-5,few,15,TRBJ1-1,NA,CASSWDPLPGAEAFF,TGTGCCAGCAGTTGGGACCCCCTTCCCGGCGCTGAAGCTTTCTTT
TRBV12-3/TRBV12-4,many,13,TRBJ1-1,NA,CASSFSQNTEAFF,TGTGCCAGCAGTTTCTCCCAAAACACTGAAGCTTTCTTT
TRBV4-1,NA,18,TRBJ1-6,NA,CASSRPSLFLQGNSPLHF,TGCGCCAGCAGCCGGCCCTCTCTTTTTCTGCAGGGTAATTCACCCCTCCACTTT
TRBV19,few,15,TRBJ2-7,NA,CASSTRDGATYEQYF,TGTGCCAGTAGCACCCGGGACGGAGCTACCTACGAGCAGTACTTC
TRBV7-7,many,15,TRBJ2-7,NA,CASSFRQGRAYEQYF,TGTGCTAGCAGCTTTAGGCAGGGGAGGGCCTACGAGCAGTACTTC
TRBV7-2,NA,15,TRBJ1-5,NA,CASSSGHHSNQPQHF,TGTGCCAGCAGCTCAGGACACCATAGCAATCAGCCCCAGCATTTT
TRBV19,many,16,TRBJ1-5,TRBD1,CASSTPRTGAGQPQHF,TGTGCCAGTAGTACACCCCGGACAGGGGCCGGTCAGCCCCAGCATTTT
TRBV12-3/TRBV12-4,many,15,TRBJ2-7,TRBD1,CASKGSGTGFNEQYF,TGTGCCAGCAAAGGATCTGGGACAGGGTTTAACGAGCAGTACTTC
TRBV20-1,many,16,TRBJ2-7,TRBD2,CSARDSSRGGSYEQYF,TGCAGTGCTAGAGATTCTAGCCGGGGGGGTTCCTACGAGCAGTACTTC
TRBV28,many,15,TRBJ1-2,NA,CASSLLGSTNYGYTF,TGTGCCAGCAGTTTGTTGGGCAGCACTAACTATGGCTACACCTTC
TRBV15,many,15,TRBJ2-2,NA,CATSRDPGWTGELFF,TGTGCCACCAGCAGAGATCCGGGTTGGACCGGGGAGCTGTTTTTT
TRBV12-3/TRBV12-4,many,14,TRBJ1-1,NA,CASSITGLGTEAFF,TGTGCCAGCAGCATCACGGGTCTCGGCACTGAAGCTTTCTTT
TRBV19,few,13,TRBJ2-2,NA,CASFAQGTGELFF,TGTGCCAGTTTCGCACAGGGTACCGGGGAGCTGTTTTTT
TRBV11-2,NA,16,TRBJ2-2,NA,CASSLVTGRGTGELFF,TGTGCCAGCAGCTTAGTAACAGGGAGGGGCACCGGGGAGCTGTTTTTT
TRBV6-1,many,13,TRBJ1-1,NA,CASSQGMGTEAFF,TGTGCCAGCAGTCAGGGGATGGGAACTGAAGCTTTCTTT
TRBV10-3,many,12,TRBJ1-1,NA,CAISVDDTEAFF,TGTGCCATCAGTGTCGATGACACTGAAGCTTTCTTT
TRBV12-5,many,14,TRBJ2-2,TRBD2,CASGLGLANGELFF,TGTGCTAGTGGTCTGGGACTAGCGAACGGGGAGCTGTTTTTT
TRBV11-2,many,14,TRBJ1-1,NA,CASKQGGSGAEAFF,TGTGCCAGCAAACAAGGAGGGTCAGGGGCTGAAGCTTTCTTT
TRBV6-2/TRBV6-3,many,14,TRBJ1-1,NA,CASSYSGASTEAFF,TGTGCCAGCAGTTACTCGGGGGCGAGCACTGAAGCTTTCTTT
TRBV6-5,many,17,TRBJ2-5,NA,CASSYSGGMNPQETQYF,TGTGCCAGCAGTTACTCTGGGGGCATGAACCCACAAGAGACCCAGTACTTC
TRBV7-9,many,11,TRBJ2-5,NA,CASSFYETQYF,TGTGCCAGCAGCTTCTATGAGACCCAGTACTTC
TRBV11-2,many,16,TRBJ2-7,TRBD2,CASSGHSSGGAYEQYF,TGTGCCAGCAGCGGACACTCTAGCGGGGGGGCTTACGAGCAGTACTTC
TRBV6-1,many,15,TRBJ1-1,NA,CATRGAAPGAREAFF,TGTGCCACCCGGGGGGCTGCCCCAGGGGCCCGAGAAGCTTTCTTT
TRBV12-5,many,17,TRBJ2-7,TRBD1,CASGLVRWYRGSHEQYF,TGTGCTAGTGGTTTGGTACGGTGGTACAGGGGTTCCCACGAGCAGTACTTC
TRBV4-1,NA,15,TRBJ2-7,NA,CASSQVGPETYEQYF,TGCGCCAGCAGCCAAGTCGGTCCGGAAACCTACGAGCAGTACTTC
TRBV9,many,14,TRBJ1-1,NA,CASSVAGKNTEAFF,TGTGCCAGCAGCGTAGCGGGTAAAAACACTGAAGCTTTCTTT
TRBV7-2,few,14,TRBJ1-2,NA,CASSLGRGSAGYTF,TGTGCCAGCAGCTTGGGTCGGGGGAGCGCGGGCTACACCTTC
TRBV5-1,many,13,TRBJ1-1,NA,CASSFRGITEAFF,TGCGCCAGCAGCTTTCGGGGGATCACTGAAGCTTTCTTT